Shown below are 27 T cell receptor beta chains from a single sample sequenced in a study of a mutant IDH1 vaccine in newly diagnosed glioma. TCRdb's copy holds only in-frame clones and misses some; the assay was immunoSEQ multiplex PCR. The sample carries over 55,000 clones, 89% recorded once. The time point: week 11, during vaccination. Every vaccine dose comprised 300 ug of mutant IDH1 20-mer peptide plus topical imiquimod. These receptors' antigens are unknown. The sample in question was PBMCs, obtained from a glioma patient whose treatment included an IDH1 peptide vaccine. These receptors all stem from a man aged 35 to 55 with glioma.

This sequence joins TRBV5-6 and TRBJ2-6, with D possibly being TRBD1 (5 bases). Germline V gene lookup returns CDR1 SGHDT and CDR2 YYEEEE. Between the trimmed V and J ends, which lost 0 bases and 2 bases, there was a span of 6 bases. This CDR3 has 15 residues. This CDR3 is CASSLAGTGANVLTF. For the CDR3, the DNA is TGTGCCAGCAGCTTGGCAGGGACTGGGGCCAACGTCCTGACTTTC.

The chain links TRBV5-5 to TRBJ1-5; a weak D match, TRBD1 (5 bases). The V gene lost 4 bases and the J gene lost 0 bases, with 14 bases spanning the gap. Germline V CDR1 and CDR2: SGHKS, YYEKEE (reference sequence). The CDR3 spans 16 residues. In DNA form, the CDR3 reads TGTGCCAGCAGCCGGGGGTGGATTTATAGCAATCAGCCCCAGCATTTT. This translates into CASSRGWIYSNQPQHF.

V is TRBV11-2 and J is TRBJ2-3; no definite D call. Trimming stripped 5 bases from V and 0 bases from J, with 12 bases between. This CDR3 has 15 amino acids. Germline CDR1 is SGHAT and CDR2 is FQNNGV. The CDR3 DNA sequence: TGTGCCAGCAGCCCTCTTCGGGCTAGCACAGATACGCAGTATTTT. Its protein product is CASSPLRASTDTQYF.

This clone was recorded a few times. The chain carries TRBV19 and TRBJ2-1; 7 bases map to TRBD2. Germline-derived CDR1 and CDR2 are LNHDA and SQIVND (reference sequence). With V trimmed by 3 bases and J by 3 bases, 11 bases remained unmatched. The CDR3 sequence is 17 residues long. The CDR3 reads CASSMGLGGSHYNEQFF. CDR3 DNA sequence: TGTGCCAGTAGTATGGGATTGGGCGGGAGCCACTACAATGAGCAGTTCTTC.

The chain links TRBV21-1 to TRBJ1-5. TRBV21-1 is reported as a pseudogene. This CDR3 has 12 residues. CDR3 in DNA: TGTGCCAGCAGCATTAGCAATCAGCCCCAGCATTTT. This gives the protein CASSISNQPQHF.

The genes are TRBV19 and TRBJ1-1, with TRBD1 matching 7 bases. V shed 4 bases and J 3 bases; nucleotides not matched to a gene: 5. Germline V gene sequence: CDR1 LNHDA, CDR2 SQIVND (reference sequence). The CDR3 length is 14 residues. CDR3 loop: CASSNQGEDTEAFF. In DNA, the CDR3 is TGTGCCAGTAGTAATCAGGGGGAGGACACTGAAGCTTTCTTT.

The chain is built from TRBV5-4 and TRBJ1-1, with TRBD1 as a possible D gene (5 bases). V was clipped by 4 bases and J by 4 bases, with 20 bases between them. CDR1 is SGHNT and CDR2 is YYREEE in the germline V gene (reference sequence). The CDR3 runs to 16 residues. This CDR3 reads CASSPKTQGGRTEAFF. CDR3 nucleotides: TGTGCCAGCAGCCCAAAGACCCAGGGTGGCCGCACTGAAGCTTTCTTT.

This clone is a singleton in its sample. Other nucleotide sequences in the sample specify the same CDR3. J is TRBJ2-1 and V is TRBV18; a possible D gene is TRBD1 (6 bases). Germline V CDR1 and CDR2: KGHSH, LQKENI. V lost 1 base and J 4 bases, leaving 11 bases between the germline ends. The CDR3 has 15 residues. In DNA, the CDR3 is TGTGCCAGCTCACCACTGGCAGGGGCTTACAATGAGCAGTTCTTC. Translating it yields CASSPLAGAYNEQFF.

The gene calls are TRBV10-2 and TRBJ2-2; 11 positions agree with TRBD2. The CDR3 contains 16 residues. Germline values: CDR1 WSHSY, CDR2 SAAADI. V shed 6 bases and J 4 bases; nucleotides not matched to a gene: 7. Written as DNA, the CDR3 is TGCGCCAGCAGATTAAGTGGGACTAGCGGCACCGGGGAGCTGTTTTTT. It translates to CASRLSGTSGTGELFF.

The chain links TRBV6-5 to TRBJ1-2, with TRBD1 matching over 7 bases. The CDR3 has 12 residues. Looked up from germline, CDR1 is MNHEY and CDR2 is SVGAGI. The V gene end was trimmed by 4 bases and the J gene end by 8 bases; junction bases not matched to a gene: 4. CDR3 DNA sequence: TGTGCCAGCAGTTCGACAGGGAACGGCTACACCTTC. Translating it yields CASSSTGNGYTF.

The chain links TRBV28 to TRBJ1-3; perhaps TRBD1 as D (6 bases). Germline values: CDR1 MDHEN, CDR2 SYDVKM. With 10 bases removed from V and 4 bases from J, the gap between germline ends came to 17 bases. CDR3 length: 14 residues. This CDR3 reads CATLHRGTGNTIYF. In DNA, the CDR3 is TGTGCCACCTTACATAGGGGGACCGGAAACACCATATATTTT.

This chain joins TRBV7-9 and TRBJ2-5, with 7 bases aligning to TRBD2. Germline-derived CDR1 and CDR2 are SEHNR and FQNEAQ (reference sequence). The CDR3 extends over 12 amino acids. Losses at the gene ends were 7 bases for V and 3 bases for J; bases not matched to a gene: 2. The CDR3 nucleotides read TGTGCCAGCAAGGGGAGGGAAGAGACCCAGTACTTC. Amino acids: CASKGREETQYF.

The DNA of the CDR3 is TGTGCCAGCAGTGTGGGACTGGGGAGCTCCTACGAGCAGTACTTC. Translation: CASSVGLGSSYEQYF. The rearrangement uses TRBV5-4 and TRBJ2-7, with D possibly TRBD2 on 6 matching bases. Looked up from germline, CDR1 is SGHNT and CDR2 is YYREEE (reference sequence). The CDR3 length is 15 residues. V was trimmed by 5 bases and J by 0 bases, leaving 15 bases between them.

This chain uses TRBV7-8 with TRBJ2-3, with 9 bases lining up with TRBD1. The CDR3 sequence is 16 residues long. Trimming removed 2 bases from V and 3 bases from J; junction bases left unmatched: 6. Germline-derived CDR1 and CDR2 are SGHVS and FQNEAQ. The CDR3 DNA sequence: TGTGCCAGCAGCTTAAGGGGACAGGGATTAACAGATACGCAGTATTTT. It is translated as CASSLRGQGLTDTQYF.

The J gene is TRBJ1-1, the V gene TRBV6-1, with D maybe TRBD1 (5 bases). Trimming took off 2 bases at V and 4 bases at J, with 14 bases between the two ends. Germline values: CDR1 MNHNS, CDR2 SASEGT. The CDR3 contains 15 residues. The CDR3 DNA reads TGTGCCAGCAGTGAAAATAGGGCGGGGCGCACTGAAGCTTTCTTT. Translated: CASSENRAGRTEAFF.

The chain employs TRBV22-1 and TRBJ2-6. TRBV22-1 is classified as a pseudogene. The CDR3 consists of 17 residues. The CDR3 loop reads CPGRGISEQSRANVLTF. Written as DNA, the CDR3 is TGTCCTGGGAGGGGCATAAGCGAACAAAGTCGGGCCAACGTCCTGACTTTC.

This clone was seen just once. The J gene is TRBJ1-2, the V gene TRBV18; 7 bases map to TRBD1. The trim removed 8 bases at V and 5 bases at J, leaving 17 bases unmatched. Germline V gene lookup returns CDR1 KGHSH and CDR2 LQKENI. The CDR3 covers 16 residues. CDR3 loop: CASELQMPGQPYGYTF. The CDR3 DNA reads as TGTGCCAGCGAACTCCAAATGCCGGGACAGCCTTATGGCTACACCTTC.

V usage is TRBV10-3 and J usage is TRBJ2-2; tentative D call: TRBD2 (5 bases). CDR1 is ENHRY, CDR2 SYGVKD, per germline. This CDR3 region has 14 residues. Trimming cost V 3 bases and J 4 bases, with 9 bases left between them. CDR3 sequence reads: CAISEEGRTGELFF. DNA for the CDR3: TGTGCCATCAGTGAAGAGGGTCGCACCGGGGAGCTGTTTTTT.

The chain combines TRBV4-3 with TRBJ1-4; no clear D gene. Trimming took off 0 bases at V and 0 bases at J, with 17 bases between the two ends. CDR3 size: 19 residues. The germline gives CDR1 LGHNA, CDR2 YSLEER. In DNA form, the CDR3 reads TGCGCCAGCAGCCAAGATCTTAGGCAGGAGATTGCAACTAATGAAAAACTGTTTTTT. It specifies CASSQDLRQEIATNEKLFF.

V gene TRBV19 combines with J gene TRBJ2-6; D ambiguous. Germline CDR1 and CDR2: LNHDA and SQIVND (reference sequence). The CDR3 length is 14 residues. V was shortened by 3 bases and J by 14 bases, with 17 bases between the two germline ends. The CDR3 nucleotides read TGTGCCAGTAGTATTTTAGATTCGCGCTCACTCCTGACTTTC. Translating gives CASSILDSRSLLTF.

This sequence joins TRBV18 and TRBJ2-4; 7 bases are shared with TRBD1. This CDR3 region has 15 residues. V shed 6 bases, J shed 3 bases, and the junction held 8 bases outside the gene matches. The germline V gene has CDR1 KGHSH and CDR2 LQKENI. The CDR3 DNA sequence: TGTGCCAGCTCGGAAGGGGGCGCCGGCAAAAACATTCAGTACTTC. Translated, it gives CASSEGGAGKNIQYF.

V and J are TRBV18 and TRBJ1-2; no reliable D call. Trimming pared 5 bases from V and 1 base from J, leaving 5 bases between. The CDR3 extends over 12 amino acids. CDR1 and CDR2 from the germline V gene are KGHSH and LQKENI. CDR3 loop: CASSGSNYGYTF. CDR3 DNA: TGTGCCAGCTCAGGCAGTAACTATGGCTACACCTTC.

This clone was seen just once. The CDR3 DNA reads as TGCGCCAGCAGCCAACTCCCGGGGACTAGCGGGGGGGCGAACCCAGCCAAAAACATTCAGTACTTC. This gives the protein CASSQLPGTSGGANPAKNIQYF. The V call is TRBV4-1, the J call TRBJ2-4, with 16 bases aligning to TRBD2. The CDR3 extends over 22 amino acids. V lost 2 bases and J lost 0; bases outside the gene matches: 13. The germline gives CDR1 MGHRA, CDR2 YSYEKL.

The chain links TRBV18 to TRBJ2-7; D is unresolved. Germline-derived CDR1 and CDR2 are KGHSH and LQKENI. The CDR3 runs 12 residues. V lost 2 bases to trimming and J lost 6 bases, with 8 bases between them. CDR3 region: CASSPTGFEQYV. The CDR3 DNA is TGTGCCAGCTCACCAACCGGGTTCGAGCAGTACGTC.

The chain links TRBV5-6 to TRBJ2-7, with TRBD1 identical over 9 bases. CDR3 size: 14 residues. CDR1 is SGHDT, CDR2 YYEEEE, per germline. V shed 3 bases, J shed 3 bases, and the junction held 4 bases outside the gene matches. CDR3 DNA sequence: TGTGCCAGCAGCTCCATGGGACAGGGCTACGAGCAGTACGTC. Encoded protein: CASSSMGQGYEQYV.

J is TRBJ1-1 and V is TRBV10-3, with D uncertain. Germline V lookup: CDR1 ENHRY, CDR2 SYGVKD. The CDR3 is 13 amino acids. The V end was cut by 4 bases, the J end by 6 bases, with 12 bases between. The CDR3 bases are TGTGCCATCAGTGCTACACTAGTCGCTGAAGCTTTCTTT. This sequence encodes CAISATLVAEAFF.

V and J are TRBV2 and TRBJ1-2; 8 nucleotides align to TRBD1. V was clipped by 6 bases and J by 8 bases; unmatched bases: 14. Germline CDR1 SNHLY, CDR2 FYNNEI. The CDR3 has 15 residues. The CDR3, as DNA: TGTGCCAGCAGGGAATCGGGACAGGACTCTGGGGGCTACACCTTC. This translates into CASRESGQDSGGYTF.